This TCR beta chain emerged from a study of cytomegalovirus exposure and HLA in healthy donors. About the study: T cells numbering about 200 million yielded approximately 100 million unique TCR beta sequences in an earlier analysis.

This PCR relied on a set of 60 Vbeta primers and 13 Jbeta primers. Profiling relied on immunoSEQ multiplex PCR, and the TCRdb table lists in-frame clones only, not all of them. Its clone listing holds 90,000 to 130,000 clones. This CDR3 is 14 amino acids long. Germline CDR1 and CDR2: ENHRY and SYGVKD. Trimming took off 2 bases at V and 9 bases at J, with 16 bases between the two ends. In regard to this clone: As yet, its antigen is unknown.

It was healthy bone marrow donors who served as donors. General study results and limits: Reported findings show TCR beta sequences accurately forecast HLA-A and HLA-B alleles in most subjects.

The TCR sequence derives from a man under 40 in good health and CMV-seronegative. Sequencing input: PBMCs. The chain is built from TRBV10-3 and TRBJ2-5, with D possibly matching TRBD1 (6 bases). The CDR3 loop is CAISEDRDMMAQYF. CDR3 bases: TGTGCCATCAGTGAGGACCGGGACATGATGGCCCAGTACTTC.